The present TCR beta chain was sequenced within a study of neoadjuvant anti-PD-1 for oral cavity cancer. General study findings and limits: Treg/Th17 ratio rose with pretreatment blood and fell with post-treatment tumor TCRbeta clonality. Each response group had just a few patients in TCR analyses.

Concerning this clone itself: As yet, its antigen is unknown.

Assay: immunoSEQ multiplex PCR; the TCRdb copy retains only in-frame clones and omits some. The top ten hold around 3.2% of the sample, which has over 80,000 clones, roughly four fifths seen once. Trimming at V came to 4 bases and at J to 6 bases, leaving 12 bases not matched to a gene. The CDR3 totals 17 residues. Per germline, CDR1 MGHRA and CDR2 YSYEKL. This specimen was PBMCs, taken before nivolumab (anti-PD-1) treatment. The chain couples TRBV4-1 to TRBJ2-2; 9 bases are shared with TRBD2. The TCR sequence derives from a person between 35 and 79 years old with oral cavity squamous cell carcinoma. CDR3 sequence (DNA): TGCGCCAGCAGCCGCAGTCTCGCGGGAGGGCCCCCCGGGGAGCTGTTTTTT. Protein: CASSRSLAGGPPGELFF.